One and the same sample provided the 13 T cell receptor beta chains below, sequenced in a study of blood T cell repertoires in COVID-19. Assay: immunoSEQ multiplex PCR; the TCRdb copy retains only in-frame clones and omits some. The repertoire consists of approximately 300,000 clones, with around nine tenths occurring once and the leading ten covering about 5%. Sequenced material: PBMCs or T cells enriched from blood (not recorded which). These TCRs come from a man aged 60 to 75 who had recovered from COVID-19.

This clone was counted once. The CDR3 loop is CASSLWAGVRETQYF. The CDR3 DNA reads TGTGCCAGCAGCTTATGGGCGGGAGTGAGGGAGACCCAGTACTTC. The rearrangement uses TRBV7-2 and TRBJ2-5, with 7 bases aligning to TRBD2. The CDR3 loop spans 15 amino acids. Germline values: CDR1 SGHTA, CDR2 FQGNSA. The trim removed 2 bases at V and 5 bases at J, leaving 8 bases unmatched. Using reference TRBV7-2 and TRBJ2-5 for the parts outside the CDR3, the full variable domain is GAGVSQSPSNKVTEKGKDVELRCDPISGHTALYWYRQSLGQGLEFLIYFQGNSAPDKSGLPSDRFSAERTGGSVSTLTIQRTQQEDSAVYLCASSLWAGVRETQYFGPGTRLLVL.

This clone was recorded only once. V and J are TRBV11-2 and TRBJ2-7, with 7 bases aligning to TRBD2. V trimming: 6 bases; J trimming: 4 bases; junction bases outside the gene matches: 12. This CDR3 is 15 amino acids long. Germline loops: CDR1 SGHAT, CDR2 FQNNGV. CDR3 loop: CASRMLLGTTYEQYF. CDR3 sequence (DNA): TGTGCCAGCAGAATGCTCCTCGGGACTACTTACGAGCAGTACTTC.

This sequence joins TRBV29-1 and TRBJ2-4; 8 nucleotides align to TRBD2. The V segment lost 7 bases and the J segment 10 bases; nucleotides outside the gene matches: 21. The germline gives CDR1 SQVTM, CDR2 ANQGSEA. CDR3 length: 16 amino acids. CDR3 sequence: CSANGRAGMGPNIQYF. CDR3 nucleotides: TGCAGCGCCAACGGGAGGGCCGGGATGGGACCCAATATTCAGTACTTC.

The chain recombines TRBV5-1 with TRBJ2-2; 7 bases are a match to TRBD2. Germline loops: CDR1 SGHRS, CDR2 YFSETQ. The CDR3 length is 16 residues. V trimming: 3 bases; J trimming: 0 bases; junction bases outside the gene matches: 5. DNA for the CDR3: TGCGCCAGCAGCTCACCGGGACTATCGAACACCGGGGAGCTGTTTTTT. Translating gives CASSSPGLSNTGELFF. Drawing the rest from reference TRBV5-1 and TRBJ2-2, the complete variable domain is KAGVTQTPRYLIKTRGQQVTLSCSPISGHRSVSWYQQTPGQGLQFLFEYFSETQRNKGNFPGRFSGRQFSNSRSEMNVSTLELGDSALYLCASSSPGLSNTGELFFGEGSRLTVL.

This clone was observed once. The J gene is TRBJ2-3, the V gene TRBV5-1; tentative D call: TRBD1 (6 bases). Trimming shortened V by 2 bases and J by 3 bases, and 10 bases separated the two germline ends. CDR1 and CDR2 (germline): SGHRS, YFSETQ. The CDR3 runs 14 residues. In nucleotides, the CDR3 is TGCGCCAGCAGCTTCCCGACAGGAACAGATACGCAGTATTTT. This gives the protein CASSFPTGTDTQYF.

In this sample, this clone turned up a few times. The chain recombines TRBV6-4 with TRBJ1-5, with D maybe TRBD1 (6 bases). This CDR3 has 14 residues. CDR1 and CDR2 (germline): MRHNA, SNTAGT. The V end lost 0 bases, the J end lost 7 bases, and 10 bases lay between the germline ends. This CDR3 reads CASSDSRTVQPQHF. DNA of the CDR3: TGTGCCAGCAGTGACTCGAGGACAGTGCAGCCCCAGCATTTT.

The chain combines TRBV2 with TRBJ2-4; D call uncertain. Germline CDR1 reads SNHLY; CDR2 reads FYNNEI. V shed 3 bases and J shed 0 bases, with 18 bases lying between them. The CDR3 has 18 residues. CDR3 nucleotide sequence: TGTGCCAGCAGTGACTCCCCCTTGACAACCAGAGCCAAAAACATTCAGTACTTC. Protein sequence: CASSDSPLTTRAKNIQYF.

The rearrangement uses TRBV28 and TRBJ2-7; 8 positions match TRBD1. V trimming: 5 bases; J trimming: 5 bases; junction bases outside the gene matches: 14. In germline, CDR1 is MDHEN, CDR2 SYDVKM. This CDR3 has 16 residues. The CDR3 sequence is CASSRQGIGKYDEQYF. The CDR3 DNA sequence: TGTGCCAGCAGTCGACAGGGGATCGGGAAATACGACGAGCAGTACTTC.

The V gene is TRBV5-1, the J gene TRBJ2-1; 7 bases are shared with TRBD2. Germline CDR1 reads SGHRS; CDR2 reads YFSETQ. The junction had 13 bases not matched to a gene; V was cut back by 4 bases and J by 3 bases. This CDR3 has 17 residues. In nucleotides, the CDR3 is TGCGCCAGCAGCAAGGTGTGGGGGAGGGGAAGCTACAATGAGCAGTTCTTC. It encodes CASSKVWGRGSYNEQFF.

The gene calls are TRBV30 and TRBJ1-5; TRBD1 agrees at 7 bases. The germline CDR1 and CDR2 sequences are GTSNPN and SVGIG (reference sequence). V gave up 2 bases and J gave up 7 bases; unmatched junction bases: 5. The CDR3 contains 13 residues. CDR3 nucleotide sequence: TGTGCCTGGAGTTACCAGGGGGAACAGCCCCAGCATTTT. Protein: CAWSYQGEQPQHF.

The chain links TRBV25-1 to TRBJ2-5, with TRBD2 matching 8 bases. V lost 1 base to trimming and J lost 5 bases; unmatched junction nucleotides: 6. CDR1 is MGHDK and CDR2 is SYGVNS in the germline V gene. CDR3 length: 15 residues. The CDR3 protein is CASSELEREMETQYF. CDR3 coding DNA: TGTGCCAGCAGTGAATTGGAGCGGGAGATGGAGACCCAGTACTTC.

The CDR3 is CATSGETSGRGETQYF. The DNA of the CDR3 is TGTGCCACCAGCGGGGAGACTAGCGGGAGGGGGGAGACCCAGTACTTC. The genes are TRBV19 and TRBJ2-5, with TRBD2 matching over 14 bases. CDR3 size: 16 residues. Looked up from germline, CDR1 is LNHDA and CDR2 is SQIVND (reference sequence). With V trimmed by 10 bases and J by 5 bases, 12 bases remained unmatched.

CDR3 sequence: CASSWDIGEAFF. The DNA for the CDR3 is TGTGCCAGCAGTTGGGACATTGGTGAAGCTTTCTTT. The chain joins TRBV12-3 or TRBV12-4 to TRBJ1-1; TRBD1 is a possible D gene (6 bases). V lost 4 bases, J lost 7 bases, and 10 bases lay in between. The CDR3 has 12 amino acids.